The sequence of this T cell receptor beta chain was determined in a study of T cell responses to AZD1222 COVID-19 vaccine. Germline CDR1 ENHRY, CDR2 SYGVKD. This CDR3 is 16 amino acids long. V was shortened by 3 bases and J by 0 bases, with 14 bases between the two germline ends. TCRdb's copy holds only in-frame clones and misses some; the assay was immunoSEQ multiplex PCR. The repertoire consists of some 80,000 clones, with about 82% occurring once and the leading ten covering over 8%. This chain links TRBV10-3 with TRBJ1-2; D uncertain. This clonotype was obtained from an adult in good health. Sample: peripheral blood, taken on day 0 of AZD1222 vaccination. DNA for the CDR3: TGTGCCATCAGTGAACGGAGGGAGGAGACTAACTATGGCTACACCTTC. Amino acids: CAISERREETNYGYTF.